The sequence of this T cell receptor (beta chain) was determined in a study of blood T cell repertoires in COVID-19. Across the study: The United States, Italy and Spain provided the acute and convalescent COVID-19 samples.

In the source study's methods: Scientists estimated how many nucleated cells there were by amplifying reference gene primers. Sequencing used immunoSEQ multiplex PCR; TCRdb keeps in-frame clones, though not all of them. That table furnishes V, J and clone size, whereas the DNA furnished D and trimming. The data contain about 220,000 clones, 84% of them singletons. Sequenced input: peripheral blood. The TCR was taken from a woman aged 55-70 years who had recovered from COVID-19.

CDR3 loop: CASSLFGGSVVEQYF. Written as DNA, the CDR3 is TGTGCCAGCAGTTTATTTGGAGGGTCGGTGGTCGAGCAGTACTTC. This chain joins TRBV27 and TRBJ2-7; tentatively, D is TRBD2 (6 bases). Deletions cut 1 base from V and 6 bases from J, with 16 bases between. CDR3 length equals 15 residues. Germline V gene data show CDR1 as MNHEY and CDR2 as SMNVEV (reference sequence).